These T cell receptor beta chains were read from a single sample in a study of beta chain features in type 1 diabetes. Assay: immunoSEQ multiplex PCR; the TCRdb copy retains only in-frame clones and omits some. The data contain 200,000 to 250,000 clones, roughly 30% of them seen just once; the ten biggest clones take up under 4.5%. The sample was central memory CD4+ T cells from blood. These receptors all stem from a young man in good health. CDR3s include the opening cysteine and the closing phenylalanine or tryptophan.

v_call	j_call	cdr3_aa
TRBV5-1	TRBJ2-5	CASSLQGQGRETQYF
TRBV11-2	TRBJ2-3	CASSRSTDTQYF
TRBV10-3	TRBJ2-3	CAISRTSGSADTQYF
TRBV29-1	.	CSVSSLAGYEQYF
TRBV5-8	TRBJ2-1	CASSIPAGGNRPDEQFF
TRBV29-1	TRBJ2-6	CSAVEGAGSGANVLTF
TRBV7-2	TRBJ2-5	CASSSAETQYF
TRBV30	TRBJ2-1	CALPIYNEQFF
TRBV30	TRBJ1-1	CAWSVRAAEAFF
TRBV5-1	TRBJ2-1	CASSLVGDEQFF
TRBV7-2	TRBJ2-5	CASSLRPLAQETQYF
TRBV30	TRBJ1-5	CAWSSIHGQPQHF
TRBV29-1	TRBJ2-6	CSVESGRANVLTF
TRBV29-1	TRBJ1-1	CSVVRNTEAFF
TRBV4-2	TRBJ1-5	CASSGGQTDQPQHF
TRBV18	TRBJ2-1	CASSPLPTSGNEQFF
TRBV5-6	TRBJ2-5	CASSFWTSKETQYF
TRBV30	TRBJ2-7	CAWSGTGGLNEQYF
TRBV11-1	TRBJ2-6	CASSLFSPGMTGANVLTF
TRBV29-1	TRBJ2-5	CSVALDSQETQYF
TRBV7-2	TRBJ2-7	CASSLMAGGPYEQYF
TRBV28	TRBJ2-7	CASSPPGGAYEQYF
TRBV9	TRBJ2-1	CASSATSGDYNEQFF
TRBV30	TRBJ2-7	CAWARSVEQYF
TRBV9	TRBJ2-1	CASSVTSGGIDEQFF
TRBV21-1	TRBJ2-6	CASSKTGREAGANVLTF
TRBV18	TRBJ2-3	CASSTDTQYF
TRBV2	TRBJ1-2	CASSENSNYGYTF
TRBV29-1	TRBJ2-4	CSVTGIENIQYF
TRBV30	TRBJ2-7	CAWRRDRLNEQYF
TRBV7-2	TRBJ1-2	CASSIAPQGFDGYTF
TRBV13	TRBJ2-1	CASSLGLAGGPYNEQFF
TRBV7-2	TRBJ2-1	CASSLGPSAEQFF
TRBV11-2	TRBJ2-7	CASSLGVFGSSYEQYF
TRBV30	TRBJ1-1	CAWRLGPTEAFF
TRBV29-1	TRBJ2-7	CSVVASYEQYF
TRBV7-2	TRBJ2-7	CASSLVGSSYEQYF
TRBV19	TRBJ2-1	CASIRENEQFF
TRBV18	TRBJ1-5	CASSQDGNQPQHF
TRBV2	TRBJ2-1	CASISPLGTSGGNSSYNEQFF
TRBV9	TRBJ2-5	CASSRGAQETQYF
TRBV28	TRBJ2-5	CASSLGDLWGETQYF
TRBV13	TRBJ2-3	CASSLVTTDTQYF
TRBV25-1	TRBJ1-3	CASSSGQAGNTIYF
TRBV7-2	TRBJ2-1	CASDRLAGGDKQFF
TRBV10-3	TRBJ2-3	CAISAGATADTQYF
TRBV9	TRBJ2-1	CASSVGELAGSNEQFF
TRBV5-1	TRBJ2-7	CASSLGDNEQYF
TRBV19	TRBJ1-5	CASSSLIQGANQPQHF
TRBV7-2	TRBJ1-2	CASSLNRATHGYTF
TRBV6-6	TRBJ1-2	CASSKDGAYYGYTF
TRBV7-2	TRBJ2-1	CASSPLGSSYNEQFF
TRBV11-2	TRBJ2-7	CASSLRRQGAIPYEQYF
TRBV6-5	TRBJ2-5	CASSRTSGSQETQYF
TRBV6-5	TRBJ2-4	CASSSNFGGKNIQYF